This T cell receptor beta chain was observed in a study of response to subunit inactivated influenza vaccine. The study's findings and limits: There was a suggestion from the authors that each seasonal influenza vaccination recruits few new T cells.

Germline V gene sequence: CDR1 MDHEN, CDR2 SYDVKM. Deletions cut 6 bases from V and 5 bases from J, with 2 bases between. The CDR3 length is 10 residues. MiXCR, applied by TCRdb to the RT-PCR reads, yields one record per CDR3 protein. The table includes roughly 460,000 distinct CDR3 sequences, approximately 10% detected once. Turning to this clonotype: The antigen remains unidentified.

Specimen: PBMCs from blood, collected about 40 days after vaccination. This TCR was recovered from a man in his fifties or sixties who received an inactivated influenza vaccine. The genes are TRBV28 and TRBJ1-5, with D hard to call. In nucleotides, the CDR3 is TGTGCCAGCAGCGATCAGCCCCAGCATTTT. Its protein product is CASSDQPQHF. Full variable domain (outside the CDR3, taken from reference TRBV28 and TRBJ1-5): DVKVTQSSRYLVKRTGEKVFLECVQDMDHENMFWYRQDPGLGLRLIYFSYDVKMKEKGDIPEGYSVSREKKERFSLILESASTNQTSMYLCASSDQPQHFGDGTRLSIL.